This TCR beta chain was captured in a study of tissue T cells after allogeneic stem cell transplantation. With regard to this clone: Gene and germline names: mouse. The read stops 1 residue short of the end of the CDR3; the missing end is completed from the germline J gene.

The protocol was immunoSEQ multiplex PCR, while the TCRdb copy is restricted to in-frame clones and leaves out a portion. The sample holds tens of thousands of clones; approximately 69% are singletons and the top ten take approximately 0.42%. CDR3 length equals 14 residues. From germline, CDR1 is NNHNN and CDR2 SYGAGS (reference sequence). V gave up 2 bases and J gave up 5 bases; unmatched junction bases: 4. The TCR comes from a female BALB/c mouse in good health. The mouse line has the MHC haplotype H2-d. Source material: blood. The V gene is TRBV13-2, the J gene TRBJ2-7; 10 bases are a match to TRBD2. The CDR3 DNA, read in part, is TGTGCCAGCGGTGACCTGGGGGGGCACCATGAACAGTAC. It is translated as CASGDLGGHHEQY. The full CDR3 is CASGDLGGHHEQYF.